Below are 7 T cell receptor beta chains sequenced from a single sample in a study of technical replicates of blood from a few donors. The table came from immunoSEQ multiplex PCR; TCRdb's copy has only in-frame clones and leaves some out. The sample carries 72,000 or so clones, around 96% recorded once. Input material: T cells isolated from PBMCs. These receptors were taken from a human donor in good health.

Only one count was recorded for this clone. CDR3 in DNA: TGTGCCAGCAGCTTGCGAGGGGACACGTCCTTCACAGATACGCAGTATTTT. Translated, it gives CASSLRGDTSFTDTQYF. The chain is built from TRBV5-6 and TRBJ2-3; maybe TRBD1 (6 bases). The CDR3 runs to 17 residues. The V end lost 1 base, the J end lost 2 bases, and 17 bases lay between the germline ends. Germline CDR1 is SGHDT and CDR2 is YYEEEE. The complete variable domain, with remaining parts taken from reference TRBV5-6 and TRBJ2-3, reads DAGVTQSPTHLIKTRGQQVTLRCSPKSGHDTVSWYQQALGQGPQFIFQYYEEEERQRGNFPDRFSGHQFPNYSSELNVNALLLGDSALYLCASSLRGDTSFTDTQYFGPGTRLTVL.

This chain links TRBV27 with TRBJ2-1, with D possibly being TRBD1 (6 bases). The germline V and J ends were trimmed by 6 bases and 8 bases, with 8 bases remaining between them. The germline V gene has CDR1 MNHEY and CDR2 SMNVEV (reference sequence). The length of the CDR3 is 11 residues. The CDR3 nucleotides read TGTGCCAGCAGAACAGGGCATGAGCAGTTCTTC. Its translation: CASRTGHEQFF.

This sequence joins TRBV27 and TRBJ1-1; D uncertain. The CDR3 length is 11 residues. The germline gives CDR1 MNHEY, CDR2 SMNVEV (reference sequence). Trimming removed 8 bases at V and 3 bases at J, with 7 bases between. CDR3 sequence: CASGSYTEAFF. The CDR3 DNA reads TGTGCCAGCGGCTCTTACACTGAAGCTTTCTTT.

This chain connects TRBV4-2 to TRBJ2-7; TRBD1 agrees at 9 bases. The CDR3 runs to 15 residues. Trimming cost V 4 bases and J 4 bases; bases outside gene matches: 8. Germline lookup yields CDR1 LGHNA and CDR2 YNFKEQ. The CDR3 region is CASSPTRGQGYEQYF. In DNA form, the CDR3 reads TGTGCCAGCAGCCCAACCCGGGGACAGGGTTACGAGCAGTACTTC.

V and J are TRBV28 and TRBJ1-2; D perhaps matches TRBD1 (5 bases). The ends were cut back, 8 bases at V and 4 bases at J, with 14 bases in the middle. Germline V CDR1 and CDR2: MDHEN, SYDVKM. The CDR3 is made up of 13 amino acids. CDR3 sequence: CASSMGGSYGYTF. In nucleotides, the CDR3 is TGTGCCAGCTCGATGGGGGGAAGCTATGGCTACACCTTC.

CDR3 region: CASSLVKGKSDTQYF. DNA of the CDR3: TGTGCCAGCAGCTTAGTGAAGGGGAAGTCAGATACGCAGTATTTT. The V call is TRBV7-2, the J call TRBJ2-3, with D tentatively TRBD1 (5 bases). The germline V and J ends were trimmed by 1 base and 4 bases, with 12 bases remaining between them. The germline V gene has CDR1 SGHTA and CDR2 FQGNSA. This CDR3 has 15 residues.

The chain uses TRBV5-1 and TRBJ2-7; 13 positions match TRBD2. After removal of 4 bases from V and 3 bases from J, the junction contained 4 bases not matched to a gene. Germline CDR1 SGHRS, CDR2 YFSETQ. There are 15 residues in the CDR3. CDR3 sequence (DNA): TGCGCCAGCAGCCTATGGACTAGCGGGGGCTACGAGCAGTACTTC. Protein product: CASSLWTSGGYEQYF.